The 23 T cell receptor beta chains given below trace back to one sample, sequenced in a study of HIV-infected children after antiretroviral therapy interruption. The TCR library was built from RNA with a 3' RACE protocol and unique molecular identifiers. TCRdb used MiXCR to reprocess the 3' RACE reads, holding one entry per CDR3 protein. Here the sample spans about 89,000 distinct CDR3 sequences, 6.9% being singletons. Treatment defined: PENTA 11 planned treatment interruption arm or continuous ART arm. The specimen was CD45RA+ CD4+ T cells from PBMCs, pooled from several time points, collected from a donor given antiretroviral therapy, either interrupted or continuous. Subset here: naive CD4+ CD45RA+ CD45RO- T cells. These receptor sequences come from a pool of human donors with HIV.

This clonotype occurred many times. This chain links TRBV6-2 or TRBV6-3 with TRBJ1-3, with a tentative D call TRBD1 (6 bases). Trimming left V 2 bases short and J 4 bases short, with 15 bases between. The CDR3 is made up of 16 amino acids. In germline, CDR1 is MNHEY, CDR2 SVGEGT. CDR3: CASSYLGQSWGNTIYF. CDR3 sequence (DNA): TGTGCCAGCAGTTACCTCGGACAGTCGTGGGGAAACACCATATATTTT.

The chain carries TRBV9 and TRBJ2-1; D is possibly TRBD1 (6 bases). The germline V gene has CDR1 SGDLS and CDR2 YYNGEE. Trimming left V 2 bases short and J 1 base short, with 7 bases between. This CDR3 contains 14 residues. Here the CDR3 reads CASSVRGSYNEQFF. CDR3 in DNA: TGTGCCAGCAGCGTGAGGGGGTCCTACAATGAGCAGTTCTTC. Full variable domain (outside the CDR3, taken from reference TRBV9 and TRBJ2-1): DSGVTQTPKHLITATGQRVTLRCSPRSGDLSVYWYQQSLDQGLQFLIQYYNGEERAKGNILERFSAQQFPDLHSELNLSSLELGDSALYFCASSVRGSYNEQFFGPGTRLTVL.

This clonotype turned up a few times. The chain links TRBV20-1 to TRBJ1-6, with TRBD1 identical over 11 bases. The ends lost 6 bases at V and 10 bases at J; junction bases unmatched: 11. CDR3 size: 15 residues. Germline V gene lookup returns CDR1 DFQATT and CDR2 SNEGSKA (reference sequence). In DNA, the CDR3 is TGCAGTGCCCAAATCGGACAGGGGGCTTTGTCACCCCTCCACTTT. Protein: CSAQIGQGALSPLHF.

In its sample, this clonotype was seen a few times. V and J are TRBV19 and TRBJ2-7, with D unresolved. The germline V gene encodes CDR1 LNHDA and CDR2 SQIVND (reference sequence). The CDR3 is 13 residues long. V lost 6 bases and J 1 base, leaving 10 bases between the germline ends. CDR3 DNA sequence: TGTGCCAGTAGATCGACGAATTCCTACGAGCAGTACTTC. Amino acid sequence: CASRSTNSYEQYF.

This clonotype was seen many times. V and J are TRBV5-1 and TRBJ2-1; tentatively, D is TRBD1 (7 bases). CDR1 SGHRS and CDR2 YFSETQ come from the germline V gene. Between the trimmed V and J ends, which lost 1 base and 0 bases, there was a span of 11 bases. There are 16 residues in the CDR3. The CDR3 DNA reads TGCGCCAGCAGCTTGAGGGGGGACAGCTCCTACAATGAGCAGTTCTTC. Its protein is CASSLRGDSSYNEQFF.

Ten or more counts support this clonotype. V gene TRBV7-8 combines with J gene TRBJ1-4; D might be TRBD1 (6 bases). This CDR3 has 12 residues. V lost 3 bases and J 8 bases, leaving 7 bases between the germline ends. The germline gives CDR1 SGHVS, CDR2 FQNEAQ. The CDR3 DNA follows: TGTGCCAGCAGCTTCAGGGGCGAAAAACTGTTTTTT. Encoded protein: CASSFRGEKLFF.

This clonotype was seen at least ten times. The V gene is TRBV20-1, the J gene TRBJ2-3; possibly TRBD1 for D (6 bases). The CDR3 is 14 amino acids. The V end was cut by 2 bases, the J end by 2 bases, with 11 bases between. CDR1 DFQATT and CDR2 SNEGSKA come from the germline V gene (reference sequence). The CDR3 sequence: CSARRDTLTDTQYF. CDR3 nucleotide sequence: TGCAGTGCTAGAAGGGACACTCTCACAGATACGCAGTATTTT.

The table lists this clonotype with many counts. V usage is TRBV19 and J usage is TRBJ2-7; 7 positions match TRBD1. Germline CDR1 LNHDA, CDR2 SQIVND (reference sequence). The CDR3 loop spans 17 amino acids. With V trimmed by 5 bases and J by 2 bases, 15 bases remained unmatched. The CDR3 here is CASSALRSTGATYEQYF. DNA for the CDR3: TGTGCCAGTAGTGCCCTACGTTCAACAGGGGCGACCTACGAGCAGTACTTC.

This clonotype was seen at least ten times. V and J are TRBV6-1 and TRBJ1-5; no clear D. Germline values: CDR1 MNHNS, CDR2 SASEGT. Trimming removed 1 base from V and 7 bases from J, with 11 bases in between. This CDR3 is built from 14 residues. The CDR3 nucleotides read TGTGCCAGCAGTGAAGGCACGAGGTCGCAGCCCCAGCATTTT. This translates into CASSEGTRSQPQHF.

This clonotype was observed a handful of times. V is TRBV7-9 and J is TRBJ1-2; TRBD1 might be the D (6 bases). Between the trimmed V and J ends, which lost 3 bases and 8 bases, there was a span of 13 bases. This CDR3 is built from 13 residues. CDR1 is SEHNR and CDR2 is FQNEAQ in the germline V gene (reference sequence). The CDR3 nucleotides are TGTGCCAGCAGCTTTACAGGGAACCGGGGCTACACCTTC. Protein: CASSFTGNRGYTF.

This clonotype was counted at least ten times. The chain links TRBV25-1 to TRBJ2-7; the match to TRBD1 covers 11 bases. V shed 1 base, J shed 4 bases, and the junction held 0 bases outside the gene matches. The germline gives CDR1 MGHDK, CDR2 SYGVNS. The CDR3 extends over 14 amino acids. CDR3: CASSEWDRGYEQYF. DNA of the CDR3: TGTGCCAGCAGTGAATGGGACAGGGGGTACGAGCAGTACTTC.

The chain couples TRBV29-1 to TRBJ2-3; D remains ambiguous. V was pared by 2 bases and J by 11 bases, with 17 bases between. Germline values: CDR1 SQVTM, CDR2 ANQGSEA. The CDR3 has 13 residues. The chain's CDR3 is CSVETALGYEQYF. The CDR3 DNA sequence: TGCAGCGTTGAAACAGCCCTCGGCTACGAGCAGTATTTT.

This sequence joins TRBV23-1 and TRBJ2-1, with TRBD2 as a possible D gene (5 bases). TRBV23-1 is reported as an ORF; its role is uncertain. V was shortened by 11 bases and J by 4 bases, with 27 bases between the two germline ends. This CDR3 is built from 17 residues. The CDR3 loop reads CALAPQAGPEQYNEQFF. In nucleotides, the CDR3 is TGCGCCCTAGCCCCCCAGGCCGGACCGGAACAATACAATGAGCAGTTCTTC.

This clonotype showed up just a few times. In nucleotides, the CDR3 is TGTGCCAGCAGACCGGAACTCTCTGGAAACACCATATATTTT. Protein sequence: CASRPELSGNTIYF. This chain uses TRBV12-3 or TRBV12-4 with TRBJ1-3, with D hard to call. V gave up 6 bases and J gave up 0 bases, with 9 bases separating them. This CDR3 spans 14 amino acids.

The chain links TRBV7-1 to TRBJ1-1; the D is unclear. TRBV7-1 is given ORF status, its function remaining uncertain. Trimming took off 6 bases at V and 2 bases at J, with 10 bases between the two ends. The CDR3 consists of 13 residues. This CDR3 is CASRLMINTEAFF. As DNA, the CDR3 is TGTGCCAGCAGACTCATGATAAACACTGAAGCTTTCTTT.

On this clonotype: The germline gene is not matched at one end of the junction; a read error may be the cause. The rearrangement joins TRBV5-1 to TRBJ2-7; the match to TRBD1 covers 7 bases. Germline assignment: CDR1 SGHRS and CDR2 YFSETQ. The CDR3 has 14 residues. CDR3 residues: CASSLPGQSSEQYF. CDR3 nucleotides: TGCGCCAGCAGCCTGCCGGGACAGTCCTCCGAGCAGTACTTC.

This clonotype occurred many times. V and J are TRBV4-1 and TRBJ2-3; D is unclear. CDR1 is MGHRA and CDR2 is YSYEKL in the germline V gene. This CDR3 spans 14 amino acids. Trimming took off 1 base at V and 5 bases at J, with 10 bases between the two ends. In DNA form, the CDR3 reads TGCGCCAGCAGCCAAGTGGGGTTAATAGATACGCAGTATTTT. This translates into CASSQVGLIDTQYF.

The V call is TRBV19, the J call TRBJ1-5; 7 bases fit TRBD1. Germline values: CDR1 LNHDA, CDR2 SQIVND (reference sequence). The CDR3 sequence is 14 residues long. With 6 bases clipped from V and 4 bases from J, the junction kept 6 bases outside the gene matches. Written as DNA, the CDR3 is TGTGCCAGTAGCGACAGGGTCCGGAATCAGCCCCAGCATTTT. As protein: CASSDRVRNQPQHF.

In its sample, this clonotype was seen a few times. J is TRBJ2-1 and V is TRBV12-3 or TRBV12-4; TRBD2 might be the D (7 bases). This CDR3 is 18 amino acids long. V lost 3 bases and J lost 4, with 22 bases in between. The CDR3 loop reads CASSFAELPGGLYNEQFF. As DNA, the CDR3 is TGTGCCAGCAGTTTTGCGGAACTCCCGGGGGGCCTATACAATGAGCAGTTCTTC.

This clonotype was observed a few times. The chain combines TRBV3-1 with TRBJ2-2; D remains unclear. Between the trimmed V and J ends, which lost 6 bases and 2 bases, there was a span of 7 bases. This CDR3 contains 13 residues. Germline values: CDR1 LGHDT, CDR2 YNNKEL (reference sequence). The CDR3 protein is CASRRINTGELFF. CDR3 in DNA: TGTGCCAGCAGGAGAATTAACACCGGGGAGCTGTTTTTT. Full variable domain (rest looked up from reference TRBV3-1 and TRBJ2-2): DTAVSQTPKYLVTQMGNDKSIKCEQNLGHDTMYWYKQDSKKFLKIMFSYNNKELIINETVPNRFSPKSPDKAHLNLHINSLELGDSAVYFCASRRINTGELFFGEGSRLTVL.

Details on this clonotype: A much larger clone lies a single base off, so this may be a read error. The rearrangement links TRBV28 to TRBJ1-2; D uncertain. The V gene's germline CDR1 is MDHEN and CDR2 SYDVKM. V was cut by 1 base and J by 2 bases, with 2 bases left in between. The CDR3 has 12 amino acids. In DNA, the CDR3 is TGTGCCAGCAGTTTATCCAACTATGGCTACACCTTC. Its protein product is CASSLSNYGYTF.

Only a few counts were recorded for this clonotype. V gene TRBV6-2 or TRBV6-3 combines with J gene TRBJ2-5; weak D call: TRBD1 (6 bases). The V gene lost 2 bases and the J gene lost 5 bases, with 18 bases spanning the gap. CDR1 is MNHEY and CDR2 is SVGEGT in the germline V gene. CDR3 size: 16 residues. CDR3 DNA sequence: TGTGCCAGCAGTTACGAATTGGGGGCCGTTCTGGAGACCCAGTACTTC. Translating gives CASSYELGAVLETQYF.

This clonotype was seen ten or more times. This chain links TRBV6-1 with TRBJ2-4; 11 bases line up with TRBD2. V lost 4 bases to trimming and J lost 0 bases; unmatched junction nucleotides: 5. The CDR3 has 17 residues. Per germline, CDR1 MNHNS and CDR2 SASEGT. The CDR3 bases are TGTGCCAGCAGTGGTACTAGCGGGGGTTTAGCCAAAAACATTCAGTACTTC. The encoded protein is CASSGTSGGLAKNIQYF.